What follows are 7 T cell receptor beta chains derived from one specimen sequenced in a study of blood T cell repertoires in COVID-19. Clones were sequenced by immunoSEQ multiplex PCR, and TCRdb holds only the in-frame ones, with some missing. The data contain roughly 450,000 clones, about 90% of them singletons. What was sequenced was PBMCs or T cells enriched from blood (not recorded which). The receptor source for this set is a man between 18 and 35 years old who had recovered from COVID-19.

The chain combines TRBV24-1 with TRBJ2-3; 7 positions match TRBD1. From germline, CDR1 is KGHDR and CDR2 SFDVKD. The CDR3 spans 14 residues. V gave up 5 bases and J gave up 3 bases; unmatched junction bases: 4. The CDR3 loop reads CATSGNRGTDTQYF. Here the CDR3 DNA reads TGTGCCACCAGTGGGAACAGGGGAACAGATACGCAGTATTTT.

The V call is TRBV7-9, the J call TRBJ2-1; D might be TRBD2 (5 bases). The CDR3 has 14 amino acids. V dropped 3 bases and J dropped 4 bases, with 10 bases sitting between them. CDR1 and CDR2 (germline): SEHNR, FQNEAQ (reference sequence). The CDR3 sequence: CASSFSDSYNEQFF. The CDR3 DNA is TGTGCCAGCAGCTTCTCGGACTCTTACAATGAGCAGTTCTTC.

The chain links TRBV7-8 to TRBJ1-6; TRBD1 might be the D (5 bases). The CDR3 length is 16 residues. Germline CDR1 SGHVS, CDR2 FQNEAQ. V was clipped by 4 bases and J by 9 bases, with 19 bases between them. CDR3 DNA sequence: TGTGCCAGCAGCTACCTCCCCTCGGGGGGAGGTTCACCCCTCCACTTT. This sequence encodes CASSYLPSGGGSPLHF.

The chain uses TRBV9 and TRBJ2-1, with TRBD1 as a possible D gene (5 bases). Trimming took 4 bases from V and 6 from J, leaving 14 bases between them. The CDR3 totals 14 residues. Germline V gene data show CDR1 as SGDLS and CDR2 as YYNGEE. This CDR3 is CASSPGPQGNEQFF. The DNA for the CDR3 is TGTGCCAGCAGCCCCGGGCCCCAGGGCAATGAGCAGTTCTTC.

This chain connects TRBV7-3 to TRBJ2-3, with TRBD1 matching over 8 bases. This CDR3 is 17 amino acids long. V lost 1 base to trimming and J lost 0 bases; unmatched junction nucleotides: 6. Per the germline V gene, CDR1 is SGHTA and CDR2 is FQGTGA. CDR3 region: CASSLIGGTGSTDTQYF. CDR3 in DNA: TGTGCCAGCAGCTTAATAGGGGGGACAGGTAGCACAGATACGCAGTATTTT.

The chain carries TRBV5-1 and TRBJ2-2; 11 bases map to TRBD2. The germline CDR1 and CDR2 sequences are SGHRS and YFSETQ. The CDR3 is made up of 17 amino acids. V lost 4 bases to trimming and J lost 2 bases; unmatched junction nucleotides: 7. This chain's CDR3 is CASSPGLAVLNTGELFF. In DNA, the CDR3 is TGCGCCAGCAGCCCGGGACTAGCGGTACTTAACACCGGGGAGCTGTTTTTT. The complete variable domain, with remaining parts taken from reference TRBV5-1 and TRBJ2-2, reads KAGVTQTPRYLIKTRGQQVTLSCSPISGHRSVSWYQQTPGQGLQFLFEYFSETQRNKGNFPGRFSGRQFSNSRSEMNVSTLELGDSALYLCASSPGLAVLNTGELFFGEGSRLTVL.

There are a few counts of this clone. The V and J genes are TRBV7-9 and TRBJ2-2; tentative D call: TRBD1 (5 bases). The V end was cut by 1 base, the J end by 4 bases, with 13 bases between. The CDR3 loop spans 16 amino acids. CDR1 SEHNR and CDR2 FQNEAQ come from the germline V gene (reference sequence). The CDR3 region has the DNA TGTGCCAGCAGCTTAGTGCAGGGATATTTCACCGGGGAGCTGTTTTTT. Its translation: CASSLVQGYFTGELFF.